The 24 T cell receptor beta chains below come from one sample, sequenced in a study of T cells after yellow fever vaccination. TCRdb itself ran the 5' RACE reads through MiXCR, one entry per CDR3 protein. Altogether 500,000 to 650,000 distinct CDR3 sequences are present, about 15% being singletons, with the ten largest covering roughly 17%. This sample comprised PBMCs, obtained 5 days after the first yellow fever vaccination. These receptor sequences come from a young man who received the YFV17D yellow fever vaccine.

This clonotype was counted a few times. The chain is built from TRBV5-1 and TRBJ2-5; D gene ambiguous. Germline lookup yields CDR1 SGHRS and CDR2 YFSETQ. The CDR3 consists of 14 residues. V was shortened by 0 bases and J by 5 bases, with 11 bases between the two germline ends. The CDR3 region has the DNA TGCGCCAGCAGCTTGGTAGGGCTGGGGGAGACCCAGTACTTC. It codes for CASSLVGLGETQYF. The variable domain in full, completed from reference TRBV5-1 and TRBJ2-5, reads KAGVTQTPRYLIKTRGQQVTLSCSPISGHRSVSWYQQTPGQGLQFLFEYFSETQRNKGNFPGRFSGRQFSNSRSEMNVSTLELGDSALYLCASSLVGLGETQYFGPGTRLLVL.

This clonotype came up a few times. The chain couples TRBV4-1 to TRBJ2-7; 16 nucleotides align to TRBD2. CDR1 and CDR2 (germline): MGHRA, YSYEKL. The CDR3 is made up of 17 amino acids. V gave up 4 bases and J gave up 5 bases; unmatched junction bases: 8. CDR3 DNA: TGCGCCAGCAGCCCGGGACTAGCGGGGGGGCTGTTCGACGAGCAGTACGTC. This translates into CASSPGLAGGLFDEQYV.

This clonotype has only a few counts. The chain uses TRBV29-1 and TRBJ2-1; 8 bases line up with TRBD1. CDR1 is SQVTM and CDR2 is ANQGSEA in the germline V gene. V gave up 7 bases and J gave up 6 bases; unmatched junction bases: 5. The CDR3 covers 12 residues. Here the CDR3 reads CSAAGGFNEQFF. For the CDR3, the DNA is TGCAGCGCTGCAGGGGGCTTCAATGAGCAGTTCTTC.

A few counts support this clonotype. The rearrangement joins TRBV15 to TRBJ1-6; 9 bases line up with TRBD1. The trim removed 2 bases at V and 7 bases at J, leaving 6 bases unmatched. Per germline, CDR1 LNHNV and CDR2 YYDKDF (reference sequence). The CDR3 length is 16 residues. The CDR3 nucleotides are TGTGCCACCAGCAGATTTTCCGGGACAGGGAATTCACCCCTCCACTTT. This encodes CATSRFSGTGNSPLHF.

The CDR3 region is CATSREADTQYF. DNA for the CDR3: TGTGCCACCAGCAGAGAAGCAGATACGCAGTATTTT. This chain joins TRBV15 and TRBJ2-3; D is unresolved. Germline CDR1 is LNHNV and CDR2 is YYDKDF (reference sequence). V was shortened by 0 bases and J by 4 bases, with 2 bases between the two germline ends. CDR3 size: 12 residues.

In its sample, this clonotype was seen a few times. This sequence joins TRBV7-3 and TRBJ2-1; D is perhaps TRBD2 (7 bases). With 6 bases removed from V and 3 bases from J, the gap between germline ends came to 21 bases. From germline, CDR1 is SGHTA and CDR2 FQGTGA. CDR3 size: 17 residues. CDR3 region: CASSISGGRGDYNEQFF. CDR3 DNA sequence: TGTGCCAGCAGTATATCCGGGGGGCGAGGGGACTACAATGAGCAGTTCTTC. Looking up the rest from reference TRBV7-3 and TRBJ2-1 gives the full variable domain: GAGVSQTPSNKVTEKGKYVELRCDPISGHTALYWYRQSLGQGPEFLIYFQGTGAADDSGLPNDRFFAVRPEGSVSTLKIQRTERGDSAVYLCASSISGGRGDYNEQFFGPGTRLTVL.

This clonotype was seen ten or more times. The chain couples TRBV7-2 to TRBJ2-3; D ambiguous. The CDR3 is made up of 13 amino acids. CDR1 SGHTA and CDR2 FQGNSA come from the germline V gene. The V gene lost 3 bases and the J gene lost 4 bases, with 8 bases spanning the gap. CDR3 nucleotide sequence: TGTGCCAGCAGCTTCAGGTTCCCAGATACGCAGTATTTT. Amino acid sequence: CASSFRFPDTQYF.

CDR3 amino acids: CSAIGTGDEAFF. Written as DNA, the CDR3 is TGCAGTGCTATTGGGACAGGCGATGAAGCTTTCTTT. The V call is TRBV20-1, the J call TRBJ1-1; 8 bases line up with TRBD1. The CDR3 length is 12 residues. Trimming cost V 4 bases and J 7 bases; bases outside gene matches: 5. In germline, CDR1 is DFQATT, CDR2 SNEGSKA (reference sequence).

As DNA, the CDR3 is TGTGCCAGCTGCCGGGACATCGAAGGCTACACCTTC. Translating it yields CASCRDIEGYTF. V usage is TRBV12-3 or TRBV12-4 and J usage is TRBJ1-2; D may be TRBD1 (6 bases). The length of the CDR3 is 12 residues. V shed 8 bases and J shed 8 bases, with 15 bases lying between them.

The genes are TRBV10-1 and TRBJ2-5; TRBD1 aligns across 7 bases. V shed 9 bases, J shed 5 bases, and the junction held 12 bases outside the gene matches. This CDR3 spans 14 amino acids. In germline, CDR1 is WNHNN, CDR2 SYGVQD (reference sequence). The CDR3 loop is CAREDRDPAETQYF. CDR3 bases: TGCGCCAGGGAAGACAGGGATCCGGCGGAGACCCAGTACTTC.

This clonotype showed up just a few times. The rearrangement uses TRBV13 and TRBJ1-1, with D unclear. The CDR3 contains 14 residues. CDR1 and CDR2 (germline): PRHDT, FYEKMQ (reference sequence). V was trimmed by 2 bases and J by 8 bases, leaving 15 bases between them. The CDR3 loop reads CASSLPGTRVEAFF. The CDR3 region has the DNA TGTGCCAGCAGCTTACCCGGCACCCGCGTCGAAGCTTTCTTT.

This clonotype was detected ten times or more. V gene TRBV12-3 or TRBV12-4 combines with J gene TRBJ2-3; 8 nucleotides agree with TRBD2. Trimming took 7 bases from V and 4 from J; bases not matched to a gene: 10. This CDR3 has 15 residues. The CDR3 protein is CASTLATSAADTQYF. The CDR3 DNA follows: TGTGCCAGCACCTTAGCGACTAGCGCCGCAGATACGCAGTATTTT.

The sample holds a few counts of this clonotype. CDR3 region: CASSQDSSSGGQETQYF. In DNA, the CDR3 is TGCGCCAGCAGCCAAGATAGTTCGAGCGGGGGCCAAGAGACCCAGTACTTC. This sequence joins TRBV4-3 and TRBJ2-5, with 8 bases matching TRBD2. Germline-derived CDR1 and CDR2 are LGHNA and YSLEER. Trimming removed 0 bases from V and 1 base from J; junction bases left unmatched: 7. The CDR3 has 17 residues.

This clonotype has only one observation. The chain links TRBV7-6 to TRBJ2-5; D not certain. Germline CDR1 SGHVS, CDR2 FNYEAQ. The CDR3 extends over 15 amino acids. V was pared by 1 base and J by 3 bases, with 12 bases between. CDR3 region: CASSLDSTEKETQYF. As DNA, the CDR3 is TGTGCCAGCAGCTTAGATTCGACGGAAAAAGAGACCCAGTACTTC.

The chain employs TRBV5-1 and TRBJ2-1, with D perhaps matching TRBD2 (5 bases). Trimming took 4 bases from V and 4 from J, leaving 12 bases between them. Per the germline V gene, CDR1 is SGHRS and CDR2 is YFSETQ. The CDR3 extends over 14 amino acids. The CDR3 here is CASSLYPGYNEQFF. CDR3 DNA: TGCGCCAGCAGCCTCTATCCGGGGTACAATGAGCAGTTCTTC.

Note on this clonotype: A junction boundary mismatches the germline segment, possibly from a read error. J is TRBJ2-7 and V is TRBV3-1, with no clear D. This CDR3 is 15 amino acids long. The V gene's germline CDR1 is LGHDT and CDR2 YNNKEL (reference sequence). The CDR3 protein is CATSQEPTSSYEQYF. The DNA of the CDR3 is TGTGCCACCAGCCAAGAACCGACAAGCTCCTACGAGCAGTACTTC.

This clonotype was recorded a few times. The chain carries TRBV6-1 and TRBJ2-3; the D is unclear. Trimming took 1 base from V and 0 from J, leaving 5 bases between them. The CDR3 is 14 amino acids. Germline loops: CDR1 MNHNS, CDR2 SASEGT. CDR3 residues: CASSEVLSTDTQYF. The CDR3, as DNA: TGTGCCAGCAGTGAAGTCCTGAGCACAGATACGCAGTATTTT.

In its sample, this clonotype was seen a few times. The chain carries TRBV5-1 and TRBJ2-5; no definite D call. The germline V and J ends were trimmed by 1 base and 3 bases, with 13 bases remaining between them. The CDR3 is 15 residues long. Germline V lookup: CDR1 SGHRS, CDR2 YFSETQ. CDR3 loop: CASSLTKRTEETQYF. Here the CDR3 DNA reads TGCGCCAGCAGCTTGACAAAGCGTACAGAAGAGACCCAGTACTTC. Based on the CDR3 plus reference TRBV5-1 and TRBJ2-5, the full variable domain is KAGVTQTPRYLIKTRGQQVTLSCSPISGHRSVSWYQQTPGQGLQFLFEYFSETQRNKGNFPGRFSGRQFSNSRSEMNVSTLELGDSALYLCASSLTKRTEETQYFGPGTRLLVL.

This clonotype appeared a few times. The chain employs TRBV5-1 and TRBJ2-3, with unresolved D. V was pared by 5 bases and J by 2 bases, with 9 bases between. Germline V gene data show CDR1 as SGHRS and CDR2 as YFSETQ. The CDR3 runs 13 residues. The CDR3 DNA is TGCGCCAGCAGGACTCCCCTCACAGATACGCAGTATTTT. Translated, it gives CASRTPLTDTQYF.

This chain connects TRBV30 to TRBJ2-1, with D possibly TRBD2 on 6 matching bases. This CDR3 has 15 amino acids. Trimming shortened V by 4 bases and J by 1 base, and 14 bases separated the two germline ends. Germline CDR1 reads GTSNPN; CDR2 reads SVGIG (reference sequence). The CDR3 is CAWKSREKSYNEQFF. As DNA, the CDR3 is TGTGCCTGGAAGAGCCGGGAGAAATCCTACAATGAGCAGTTCTTC.

The chain carries TRBV7-9 and TRBJ1-5; tentatively, D is TRBD1 (5 bases). The V gene's germline CDR1 is SEHNR and CDR2 FQNEAQ (reference sequence). V dropped 4 bases and J dropped 1 base, with 14 bases sitting between them. The length of the CDR3 is 16 residues. The DNA of the CDR3 is TGTGCCAGCAGCTCAACGGCTCGGGGCAGCAATCAGCCCCAGCATTTT. Protein: CASSSTARGSNQPQHF.

The rearrangement links TRBV25-1 to TRBJ2-7; 9 nucleotides match TRBD1. This CDR3 has 16 amino acids. Germline loops: CDR1 MGHDK, CDR2 SYGVNS. J lost 6 bases, V lost 3 bases, and 12 bases had no gene match. CDR3 residues: CASSDYHGTGSLEQYF. DNA of the CDR3: TGTGCCAGCAGTGACTACCATGGGACAGGGTCTCTCGAGCAGTACTTC.

The table lists this clonotype with a few counts. J is TRBJ2-2 and V is TRBV24-1; 7 bases agree with TRBD1. The CDR3 totals 18 residues. Trimming cost V 2 bases and J 2 bases; bases outside gene matches: 10. Germline assignment: CDR1 KGHDR and CDR2 SFDVKD. The DNA of the CDR3 is TGTGCCACCAGTGATTCCCCCGGGACAGACGATAACACCGGGGAGCTGTTTTTT. As protein: CATSDSPGTDDNTGELFF.

This clonotype was seen many times. The V and J genes are TRBV5-6 and TRBJ2-2; 9 bases align to TRBD1. This CDR3 has 15 residues. Germline lookup yields CDR1 SGHDT and CDR2 YYEEEE. After removal of 4 bases from V and 7 bases from J, the junction contained 8 bases not matched to a gene. The CDR3 spells CASSKDRGNGGELFF. Here the CDR3 DNA reads TGTGCCAGCAGCAAAGACAGGGGGAACGGCGGGGAGCTGTTTTTT.